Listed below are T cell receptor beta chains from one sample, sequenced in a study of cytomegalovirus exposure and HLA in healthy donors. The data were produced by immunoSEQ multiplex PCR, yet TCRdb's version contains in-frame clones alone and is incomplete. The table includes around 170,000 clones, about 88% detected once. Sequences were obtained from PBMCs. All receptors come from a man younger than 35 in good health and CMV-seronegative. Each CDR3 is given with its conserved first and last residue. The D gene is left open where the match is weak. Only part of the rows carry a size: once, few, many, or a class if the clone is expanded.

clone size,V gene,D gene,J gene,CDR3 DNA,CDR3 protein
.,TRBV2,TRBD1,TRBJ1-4,TGTGCCAGCACCCCGGGACAGGTTAATGAAAAACTGTTTTTT,CASTPGQVNEKLFF
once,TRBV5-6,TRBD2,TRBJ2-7,TGTGCCAGCAGCGCCAGACTAGCGGGAGTGGGCGAGCAGTACTTC,CASSARLAGVGEQYF
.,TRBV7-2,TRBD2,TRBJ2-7,TGTGCCAGCAGGAAGGGAGGGGACCCCTACGAGCAGTACTTC,CASRKGGDPYEQYF
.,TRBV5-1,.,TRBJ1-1,TGCGCCAGCAGCTTGGTCCGTGGGGGCCTCACTGAAGCTTTCTTT,CASSLVRGGLTEAFF
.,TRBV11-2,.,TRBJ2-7,TGTGCCAGTGAGACAGAGAGCTCCTACGAGCAGTACTTC,CASETESSYEQYF
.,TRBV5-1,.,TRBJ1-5,TGCGCCAGCAGCTATGCGGGGGCGTCGGGGCAGCCCCAGCATTTT,CASSYAGASGQPQHF
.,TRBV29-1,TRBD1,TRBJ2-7,TGCAGCGTTGAAAAGGAGGGGACAGGGGTCGAGCAGTACTTC,CSVEKEGTGVEQYF
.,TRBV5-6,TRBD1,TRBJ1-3,TGTGCCAGCAGCTTCCCGGGACAGGGACTAAACACCATATATTTT,CASSFPGQGLNTIYF
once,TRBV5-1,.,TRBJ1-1,TGCGCCAGCAGCTTGACGGGAACTGAAGCTTTCTTT,CASSLTGTEAFF
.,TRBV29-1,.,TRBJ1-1,TGCAGCGTTGCTCAGAAGTTAACACGAGCGCACACTGAAGCTTTCTTT,CSVAQKLTRAHTEAFF
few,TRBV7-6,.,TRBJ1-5,TGTGCCAGCAGCCCCCAGCAGGATCAGCCCCAGCATTTT,CASSPQQDQPQHF
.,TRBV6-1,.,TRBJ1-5,TGTGCCACCCACCGACGGCAGGGTTCCAATCAGCCCCAGCATTTT,CATHRRQGSNQPQHF
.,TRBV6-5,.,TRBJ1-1,TGTGCCAGCAGTTACTCCCCGACAGGTGAAACTGAAGCTTTCTTT,CASSYSPTGETEAFF
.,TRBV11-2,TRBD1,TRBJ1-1,TGTGCCAGCAGTTCACAGGGGTTTGGCACTGAAGCTTTCTTT,CASSSQGFGTEAFF
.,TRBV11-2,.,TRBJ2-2,TGTGCCAGCAGCTTAGATCTCGGCCCAAGCGGACCCACCGGGGAGCTGTTTTTT,CASSLDLGPSGPTGELFF
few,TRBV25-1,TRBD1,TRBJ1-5,TGTGCCAGCAGTGAAGGGGACCAGGGGGCAAGTCAGCCCCAGCATTTT,CASSEGDQGASQPQHF
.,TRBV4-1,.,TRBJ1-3,TGCGCCAGCAGCCAAGTCGCAGGGGATGGCTCTGGAAACACCATATATTTT,CASSQVAGDGSGNTIYF
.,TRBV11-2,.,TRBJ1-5,TGTGCCAGCAGCTTAGGAAGCAGGGGCTTTAATCAGCCCCAGCATTTT,CASSLGSRGFNQPQHF
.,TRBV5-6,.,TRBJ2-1,TGTGCCAGCAGCTTAGGAGGGAGTTTAGGGCAGTTCTTC,CASSLGGSLGQFF
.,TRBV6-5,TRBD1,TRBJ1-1,TGTGCCAGCAGTTACTCGAGGGGGCTGGGAACTGAAGCTTTCTTT,CASSYSRGLGTEAFF
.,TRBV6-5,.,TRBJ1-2,TGTGCCAGCAGTTCGGGCAGGACTAGGGACTATGGCTACACCTTC,CASSSGRTRDYGYTF
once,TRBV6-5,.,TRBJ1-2,TGTGCCAGCAGTTACTCTAGATCCTATGGCTACACCTTC,CASSYSRSYGYTF
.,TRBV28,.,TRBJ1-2,TGTGCCAGCAGTTTGGAGGTGCCGTATGGCTACACCTTC,CASSLEVPYGYTF
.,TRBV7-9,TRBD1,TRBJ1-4,TGTGCCAGCAGCTCGGGGACAGCAACTAATGAAAAACTGTTTTTT,CASSSGTATNEKLFF
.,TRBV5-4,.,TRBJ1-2,TGTGCCAGCAGCTTCCAGGGCTCCTACTATGGCTACACCTTC,CASSFQGSYYGYTF
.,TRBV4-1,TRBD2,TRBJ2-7,TGCGCCAGCAGCCAAGGGGCTAGCGGGTCCTACGAGCAGTACTTC,CASSQGASGSYEQYF
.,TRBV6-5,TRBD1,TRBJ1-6,TGTGCCAGCAGACAGGGGGGGAATTCACCCCTCCACTTT,CASRQGGNSPLHF
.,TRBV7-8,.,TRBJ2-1,TGTGCCAGCAGCTACCCAGGGGTTGGACCTAATGAGCAGTTCTTC,CASSYPGVGPNEQFF
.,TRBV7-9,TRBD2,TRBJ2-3,TGTGCCAGCAGATTAACCGGGACTAGCGTAAGAGATACGCAGTATTTT,CASRLTGTSVRDTQYF
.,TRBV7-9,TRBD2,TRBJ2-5,TGTGCCAGCAGCTTAGGGCTAGCGGCGAACCAAGAGACCCAGTACTTC,CASSLGLAANQETQYF
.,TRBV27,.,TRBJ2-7,TGTGCCAGCAATCTTGTTATGGGGGCCAACGAGCAGTACTTC,CASNLVMGANEQYF
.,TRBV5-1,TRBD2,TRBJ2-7,TGCGCCAGCAGCTTGGTAGCGGGAGTTCCCTCCTACGAGCAGTACTTC,CASSLVAGVPSYEQYF
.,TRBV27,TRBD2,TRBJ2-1,TGTGCCAGCAGTAAACTAGCGGGATCAGGCGATGAGCAGTTCTTC,CASSKLAGSGDEQFF
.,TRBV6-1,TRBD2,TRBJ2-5,TGTGCCAGCAGTGAAGCCGAGCAGCGGGGGGCGAGGGAGACCCAGTACTTC,CASSEAEQRGARETQYF
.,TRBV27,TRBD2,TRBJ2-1,TGTGCCAGCAGTTCGTGGGGGGGGTACAATGAGCAGTTCTTC,CASSSWGGYNEQFF
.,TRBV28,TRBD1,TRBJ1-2,TGTGCCAGCAGTACTTTAGGGGGCCAAATTGCGAACTATGGCTACACCTTC,CASSTLGGQIANYGYTF
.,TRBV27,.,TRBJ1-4,TGTGCCAGCAGTTTAAGCCCCGAAACAACTAATGAAAAACTGTTTTTT,CASSLSPETTNEKLFF
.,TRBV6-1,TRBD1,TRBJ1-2,TGTGCCAGCAGTGACGGTGTCTGGGGACAGGGGGTCTATCATGGCTACACCTTC,CASSDGVWGQGVYHGYTF
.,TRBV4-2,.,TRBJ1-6,TGTGCCAGCAGCCAAGAAGCGGCGGCAGCATATAATTCACCCCTCCACTTT,CASSQEAAAAYNSPLHF